This T cell receptor beta chain was profiled in a study of T cell clonality in common variable immunodeficiency. The CDR3 is 13 residues long. Germline V CDR1 and CDR2: GTSNPN, SVGIG (reference sequence). This clone has more than one count but fewer than ten. The read is 3 residues too short to cover the CDR3 end, so that end is filled in from the germline J gene. The data were produced by immunoSEQ multiplex PCR, yet TCRdb's version contains in-frame clones alone and is incomplete. The table records about 32,000 clones without singletons, the ten largest covering 4.5%. The specimen was peripheral blood mononuclear cells. This clonotype was sampled from a person aged 18 to 75 in good health. The rearrangement joins TRBV30 to TRBJ1-2; no firm D call. The CDR3 DNA, read in part, is TGTGCCTACGGACTAGCGGGAAACAATGAC. Its protein is CAYGLAGNND. The whole CDR3 sequence reads CAYGLAGNNDYTF.